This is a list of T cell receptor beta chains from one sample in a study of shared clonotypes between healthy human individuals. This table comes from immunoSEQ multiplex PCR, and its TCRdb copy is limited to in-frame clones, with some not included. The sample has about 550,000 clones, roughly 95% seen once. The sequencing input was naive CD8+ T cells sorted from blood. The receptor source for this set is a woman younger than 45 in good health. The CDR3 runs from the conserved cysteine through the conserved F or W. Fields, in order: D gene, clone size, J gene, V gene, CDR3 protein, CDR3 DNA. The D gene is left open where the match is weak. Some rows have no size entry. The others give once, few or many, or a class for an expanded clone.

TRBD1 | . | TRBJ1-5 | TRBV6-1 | CASSEDRGASQPQHF | TGTGCCAGCAGTGAAGACAGGGGAGCGAGTCAGCCCCAGCATTTT
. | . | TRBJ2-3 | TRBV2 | CASSDRADTQYF | TGTGCCAGCAGTGACAGGGCCGATACGCAGTATTTT
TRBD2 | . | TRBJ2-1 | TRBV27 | CASSLSPAGYNEQFF | TGTGCCAGCAGTTTATCCCCAGCGGGGTACAATGAGCAGTTCTTC
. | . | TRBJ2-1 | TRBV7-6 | CASSLGEGQYSYNEQFF | TGTGCCAGCAGCTTAGGGGAGGGACAGTACTCCTACAATGAGCAGTTCTTC
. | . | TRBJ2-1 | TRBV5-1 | CASSLALANEQFF | TGCGCCAGCAGCTTGGCCCTCGCTAACGAGCAGTTCTTC
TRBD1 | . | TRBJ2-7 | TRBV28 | CASSPDRGFYEQYF | TGTGCCAGCAGCCCGGACAGGGGCTTCTACGAGCAGTACTTC
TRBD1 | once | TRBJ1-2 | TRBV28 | CASSFWDSPNYGYTF | TGTGCCAGCAGTTTTTGGGACAGCCCTAACTATGGCTACACCTTC
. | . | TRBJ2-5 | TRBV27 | CASSIGVNQYQETQYF | TGTGCCAGCAGCATAGGTGTCAATCAGTACCAAGAGACCCAGTACTTC
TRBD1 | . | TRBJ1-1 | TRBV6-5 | CASRRTGAADEAFF | TGTGCCAGCAGGCGGACAGGGGCCGCAGACGAAGCTTTCTTT
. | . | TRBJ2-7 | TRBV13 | CASSPQGHYEQYF | TGTGCCAGCAGCCCGCAGGGGCACTACGAGCAGTACTTC
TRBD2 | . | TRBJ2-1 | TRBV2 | CASSGGLAGVYEQFF | TGTGCCAGCAGTGGCGGACTAGCGGGAGTCTATGAGCAGTTCTTC
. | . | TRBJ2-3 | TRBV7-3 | CASSLMSGVSTDTQYF | TGTGCCAGCAGCTTAATGAGCGGAGTTAGCACAGATACGCAGTATTTT
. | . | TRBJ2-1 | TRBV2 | CASSDGLPYNEQFF | TGTGCCAGCAGTGATGGACTTCCCTACAATGAGCAGTTCTTC
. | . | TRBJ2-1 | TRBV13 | CASSPSGRDDEQFF | TGTGCCAGCAGCCCCTCGGGGAGAGACGATGAGCAGTTCTTC
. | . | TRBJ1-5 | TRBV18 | CASSESGGQRRSQPQHF | TGTGCCAGCTCAGAGTCGGGGGGTCAACGGAGGAGTCAGCCCCAGCATTTT
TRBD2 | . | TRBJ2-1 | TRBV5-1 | CASSSVPSGGGDNEQFF | TGCGCCAGCAGCTCGGTACCTAGCGGCGGAGGTGACAATGAGCAGTTCTTC
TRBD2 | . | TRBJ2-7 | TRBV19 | CASSIDFAGVYEQYF | TGTGCCAGTAGTATCGACTTTGCGGGGGTCTACGAGCAGTACTTC
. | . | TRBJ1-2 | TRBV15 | CATSGSRTYGYTF | TGTGCCACCAGCGGGAGTCGCACCTATGGCTACACCTTC
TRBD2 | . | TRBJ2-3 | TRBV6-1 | CASSGGLAGVNTDTQYF | TGTGCCAGCAGTGGGGGACTAGCGGGAGTAAACACAGATACGCAGTATTTT
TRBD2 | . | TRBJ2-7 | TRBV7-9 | CASSLESGGSRNEQYF | TGTGCCAGCAGCTTAGAATCGGGCGGGAGCAGGAACGAGCAGTACTTC
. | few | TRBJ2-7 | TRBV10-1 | CASSPDLAVHEQYF | TGCGCCAGCAGTCCCGACTTAGCCGTCCACGAGCAGTACTTC
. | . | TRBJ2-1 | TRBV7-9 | CASSFNSPQQFF | TGTGCCAGCAGCTTCAATAGCCCTCAGCAGTTCTTC
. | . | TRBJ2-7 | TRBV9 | CASSLRSGAYEQYF | TGTGCCAGCAGCCTCCGCAGTGGGGCCTACGAGCAGTACTTC
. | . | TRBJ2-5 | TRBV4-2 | CASSQENGGTQETQYF | TGTGCCAGCAGCCAAGAGAACGGCGGTACCCAAGAGACCCAGTACTTC
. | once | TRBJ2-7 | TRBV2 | CASSYISYEQYF | TGTGCCAGCAGTTATATCTCCTACGAGCAGTACTTC
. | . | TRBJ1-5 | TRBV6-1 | CASSAWSNQPQHF | TGTGCCAGCAGTGCTTGGAGCAATCAGCCCCAGCATTTT
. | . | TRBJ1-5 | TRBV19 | CASSIVNQLNQPQHF | TGTGCCAGTAGTATAGTGAACCAGCTCAATCAGCCCCAGCATTTT
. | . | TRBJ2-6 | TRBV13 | CASSSQVRVLTF | TGTGCCAGCAGCTCACAGGTACGCGTCCTGACTTTC
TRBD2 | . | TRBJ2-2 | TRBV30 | CAWSVREAGGITGELFF | TGTGCCTGGAGTGTACGTGAAGCGGGGGGGATCACCGGGGAGCTGTTTTTT
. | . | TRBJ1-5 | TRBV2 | CASSEVSGRQPQHF | TGTGCCAGCAGTGAAGTCTCAGGCCGGCAGCCCCAGCATTTT
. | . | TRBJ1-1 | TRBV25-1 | CASSGQGRTEAFF | TGTGCCAGCAGTGGGCAGGGGCGCACTGAAGCTTTCTTT
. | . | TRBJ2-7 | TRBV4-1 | CASSQETYGRTYEQYF | TGCGCCAGCAGCCAAGAAACCTATGGGCGGACCTACGAGCAGTACTTC
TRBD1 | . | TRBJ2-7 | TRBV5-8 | CASSLESGQGYEQYF | TGTGCCAGCAGCTTGGAGTCGGGACAGGGCTACGAGCAGTACTTC
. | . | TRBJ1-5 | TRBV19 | CASTPWQNSNQPQHF | TGTGCCAGTACCCCTTGGCAGAATAGCAATCAGCCCCAGCATTTT
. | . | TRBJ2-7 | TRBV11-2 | CASSFGSEQYF | TGTGCCAGCAGCTTTGGGTCCGAGCAGTACTTC
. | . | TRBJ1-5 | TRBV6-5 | CASSPQTSRISPQHF | TGTGCCAGCAGCCCACAGACTTCCAGGATCTCGCCCCAGCATTTT
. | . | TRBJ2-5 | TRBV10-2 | CASGGRLTQETQYF | TGCGCCAGTGGTGGCAGGTTAACCCAAGAGACCCAGTACTTC
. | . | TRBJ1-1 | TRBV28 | CASSSLIGYTEAFF | TGTGCCAGCAGTTCCCTTATTGGGTACACTGAAGCTTTCTTT
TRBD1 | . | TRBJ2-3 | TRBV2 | CASKGQGYTDTQYF | TGTGCCAGCAAGGGACAGGGCTACACAGATACGCAGTATTTT
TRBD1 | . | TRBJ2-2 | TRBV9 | CASSPSGQGVVGELFF | TGTGCCAGCAGCCCCTCAGGACAGGGGGTTGTCGGGGAGCTGTTTTTT
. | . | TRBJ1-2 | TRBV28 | CASSFYDRIYGYTF | TGTGCCAGCAGTTTTTATGACAGGATCTATGGCTACACCTTC
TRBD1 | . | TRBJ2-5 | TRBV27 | CASSLSSGTAQETQYF | TGTGCCAGCAGTTTATCGTCCGGGACAGCCCAAGAGACCCAGTACTTC
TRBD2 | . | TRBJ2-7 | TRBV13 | CASSLMLAGAYEQYF | TGTGCCAGCAGCTTAATGCTCGCGGGAGCGTACGAGCAGTACTTC
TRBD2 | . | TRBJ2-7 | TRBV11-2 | CASSFLWTSGTNEQYF | TGTGCCAGCAGCTTCTTGTGGACTAGCGGGACCAACGAGCAGTACTTC
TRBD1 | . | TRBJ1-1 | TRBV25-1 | CASRWTGATEAFF | TGTGCCAGCAGATGGACAGGGGCCACTGAAGCTTTCTTT
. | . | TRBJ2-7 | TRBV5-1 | CASSFRDPPGEQYF | TGCGCCAGCAGCTTCCGGGACCCGCCTGGGGAGCAGTACTTC
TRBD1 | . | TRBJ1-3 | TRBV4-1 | CASSQDRFSGNTIYF | TGCGCCAGCAGCCAGGACAGGTTCTCTGGAAACACCATATATTTT